This is a list of T cell receptor beta chains from one sample in a study of cytomegalovirus exposure and HLA in healthy donors. Assay used: immunoSEQ multiplex PCR; TCRdb lists only in-frame clones, some missing. The table shows some 250,000 clones, with roughly 82% occurring only once. Material for sequencing was PBMCs. These receptors all come from a woman between 40 and 55 years old in good health and CMV-seropositive. The CDR3 runs from the conserved cysteine through the conserved F or W.

V gene	J gene	CDR3 length	CDR3 protein
TRBV7-2	TRBJ2-3	18	CASSFVLPRQGSTDTQYF
TRBV5-1	TRBJ2-2	15	CASSSGGLNTGELFF
TRBV4-3	TRBJ1-6	18	CASSQSQTGGQNNSPLHF
TRBV10-3	TRBJ2-1	15	CAIGRLAGNHNEQFF
TRBV10-3	TRBJ1-2	14	CAISVTSGLGGYTF
TRBV10-3	TRBJ1-5	13	CAINRDSNQPQHF
TRBV5-1	TRBJ1-5	15	CASSTTGGSNQPQHF
TRBV18	TRBJ1-1	17	CASSPPVGGHRDTEAFF
TRBV19	TRBJ2-3	13	CASKANPTDTQYF
TRBV4-1	TRBJ2-3	15	CASSQDLQPRDTQYF
TRBV6-5	TRBJ1-2	14	CASRPDRGNYGYTF
TRBV7-6	TRBJ1-2	16	CASSIGLTDLERGYTF
TRBV28	TRBJ1-1	13	CASSPPGTGTAFF
TRBV19	TRBJ1-2	15	CASSIAGVTPYGYTF
TRBV29-1	TRBJ2-7	8	CSADEQYF
TRBV5-6	TRBJ2-1	15	CASSWDLGGINEQFF
TRBV7-2	TRBJ2-5	15	CASSSRGLSAETQYF
TRBV7-9	TRBJ1-2	12	CSSSIELGGYTF
TRBV7-3	TRBJ1-2	14	CASSSGTGIYGYTF
TRBV7-2	TRBJ1-5	15	CASSTGQIMNQPQHF
TRBV27	TRBJ2-2	13	CAPRQANTGELFF
TRBV7-3	TRBJ1-1	13	CASSLMEATEAFF
TRBV5-4	TRBJ2-5	15	CASSLRQGAWETQYF
TRBV4-1	TRBJ1-1	16	CASSHLNRGGNTEAFF
TRBV18	TRBJ2-2	13	CASSQQGTGELFF
TRBV25-1	TRBJ2-7	14	CASSDSPLTYEQYF
TRBV5-1	TRBJ1-2	14	CASRLQGPLYGYTF
TRBV7-5	TRBJ1-5	16	CVRSLYRRPSDQPQHF
TRBV11-2	TRBJ1-2	19	CASSSNRGARGTRNYGYTF
TRBV7-2	TRBJ1-2	15	CASSLGAGSNYGYTF
TRBV7-6	TRBJ1-6	14	CASSLGSGNSPLHF
TRBV10-3	TRBJ1-5	16	CAISDSTGGGNQPQHF
TRBV27	TRBJ2-5	16	CASSTRLAGVEETQYF
TRBV5-4	TRBJ2-7	15	CASSAWDRGFHEQYF
TRBV7-6	TRBJ2-1	14	CASSSYSTSGSQIF
TRBV2	TRBJ1-5	14	CASKGESSNQPQHF
TRBV10-3	TRBJ2-7	14	CATTGGQVSGEQYF
TRBV9	TRBJ1-1	14	CASSSGTQNTEAFF
TRBV5-5	TRBJ1-2	15	CASSPGRGAQYGYTF
TRBV4-1	TRBJ1-3	17	CASSQESGTGARNAIYF
TRBV10-1	TRBJ2-3	15	CASSELGLAGDTQYF
TRBV19	TRBJ1-4	17	CASSTLGGGQSDEKLFF
TRBV19	TRBJ2-7	15	CASSMGQGNPYEQYF
TRBV30	TRBJ2-3	15	CAWSALAGATDTQYF
TRBV19	TRBJ2-5	14	CASSIGQDVETQYF